Listed here are 3 T cell receptor beta chains from one sample, sequenced in a study of identical twins. TCRdb passed the 5' RACE reads through MiXCR, listing each CDR3 protein once. This sample carries around 1.7 million distinct CDR3 sequences, 32% of them seen once, and the ten largest clones take about 0.25%. The specimen was cord blood. These receptors were collected from a newborn girl in good health.

The J gene is TRBJ2-7, the V gene TRBV20-1; the D gene is possibly TRBD2 (5 bases). V lost 1 base to trimming and J lost 1 base, with 11 bases between them. The CDR3 totals 14 residues. Germline V gives CDR1 DFQATT, CDR2 SNEGSKA (reference sequence). This CDR3 is CSARGLEGSYEQYF. For the CDR3, the DNA is TGCAGTGCTAGAGGGCTTGAGGGATCCTACGAGCAGTACTTC.

The V and J genes are TRBV20-1 and TRBJ2-5, with D perhaps TRBD1 (5 bases). The ends were cut back, 5 bases at V and 5 bases at J, with 18 bases in the middle. Germline CDR1 DFQATT, CDR2 SNEGSKA (reference sequence). The CDR3 covers 14 residues. CDR3 bases: TGCAGTGCTGCAAACAGGCAAGCCTACGAGACCCAGTACTTC. This encodes CSAANRQAYETQYF.

This sequence joins TRBV7-8 and TRBJ1-1, with 8 nucleotides matching TRBD1. Germline CDR1 and CDR2: SGHVS and FQNEAQ. V dropped 5 bases and J dropped 4; count of bases not matched to a gene: 15. CDR3 length: 17 residues. The CDR3 nucleotides are TGTGCCAGCAGCACCTACCGGGACAGGACACGGGGCACTGAAGCTTTCTTT. The encoded protein is CASSTYRDRTRGTEAFF. Based on the CDR3 plus reference TRBV7-8 and TRBJ1-1, the full variable domain is GAGVSQSPRYKVAKRGQDVALRCDPISGHVSLFWYQQALGQGPEFLTYFQNEAQLDKSGLPSDRFFAERPEGSVSTLKIQRTQQEDSAVYLCASSTYRDRTRGTEAFFGQGTRLTVV.